This TCR beta chain emerged from a study of blood T cell repertoires in COVID-19. Study-wide context: Both acute and convalescent COVID-19 samples were obtained from the United States, Italy and Spain. Sample material is recorded as cDNA or gDNA derived from T cells, B-cell-depleted T cells, or PBMCs.

The CDR3 length is 15 residues. Germline lookup yields CDR1 SSHAT and CDR2 FNYEAQ (reference sequence). Germline trimming cut 5 bases from V and 0 bases from J; bases unmatched to any gene: 2. In the authors' methods: Reference gene primers were amplified, and this amplification served to estimate nucleated cell counts. Profiled with immunoSEQ multiplex PCR; TCRdb holds only in-frame clones, not every one. D and trimming were read from the DNA, whereas the V and J calls and clone size are those reported in that table. Of about 670,000 clones in the sample, over 80% were seen once. Sequencing input: peripheral blood. This sequence joins TRBV7-7 and TRBJ2-2; 8 bases fit TRBD1. This receptor was identified in a young woman with acute or convalescent COVID-19. The CDR3 DNA follows: TGTGCCAGCAGCAAGGACAGGGCGAACACCGGGGAGCTGTTTTTT. It is translated as CASSKDRANTGELFF. Combining the CDR3 with reference TRBV7-7 and TRBJ2-2 gives the whole variable domain GAGVSQSPRYKVTKRGQDVTLRCDPISSHATLYWYQQALGQGPEFLTYFNYEAQPDKSGLPSDRFSAERPEGSISTLTIQRTEQRDSAMYRCASSKDRANTGELFFGEGSRLTVL.